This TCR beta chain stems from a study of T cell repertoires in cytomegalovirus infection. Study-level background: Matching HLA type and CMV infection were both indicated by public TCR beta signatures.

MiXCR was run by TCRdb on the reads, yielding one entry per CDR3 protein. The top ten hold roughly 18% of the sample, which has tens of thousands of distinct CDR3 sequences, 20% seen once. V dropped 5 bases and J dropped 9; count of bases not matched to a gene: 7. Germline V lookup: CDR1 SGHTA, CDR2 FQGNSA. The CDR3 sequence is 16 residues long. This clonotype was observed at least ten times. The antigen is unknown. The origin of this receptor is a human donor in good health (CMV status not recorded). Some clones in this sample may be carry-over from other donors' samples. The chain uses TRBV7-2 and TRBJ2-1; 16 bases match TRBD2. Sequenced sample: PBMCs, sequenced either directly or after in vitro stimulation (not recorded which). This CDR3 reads CASSKGLAGGQGEQFF. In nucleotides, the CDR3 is TGTGCCAGCAGCAAGGGACTAGCGGGGGGGCAGGGTGAGCAGTTCTTC.